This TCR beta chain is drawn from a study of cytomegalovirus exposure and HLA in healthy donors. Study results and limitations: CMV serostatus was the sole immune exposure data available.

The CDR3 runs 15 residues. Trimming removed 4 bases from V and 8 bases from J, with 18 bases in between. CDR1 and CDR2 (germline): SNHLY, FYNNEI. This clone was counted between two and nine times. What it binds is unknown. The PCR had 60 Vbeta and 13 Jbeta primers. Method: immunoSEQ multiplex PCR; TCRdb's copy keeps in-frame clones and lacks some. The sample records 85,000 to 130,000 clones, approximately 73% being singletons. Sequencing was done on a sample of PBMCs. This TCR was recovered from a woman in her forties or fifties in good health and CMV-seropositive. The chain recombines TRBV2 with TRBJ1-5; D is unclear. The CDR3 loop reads CASSVKLDLAEPQHF. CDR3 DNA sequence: TGTGCCAGCAGTGTAAAACTCGATCTTGCGGAGCCCCAGCATTTT.